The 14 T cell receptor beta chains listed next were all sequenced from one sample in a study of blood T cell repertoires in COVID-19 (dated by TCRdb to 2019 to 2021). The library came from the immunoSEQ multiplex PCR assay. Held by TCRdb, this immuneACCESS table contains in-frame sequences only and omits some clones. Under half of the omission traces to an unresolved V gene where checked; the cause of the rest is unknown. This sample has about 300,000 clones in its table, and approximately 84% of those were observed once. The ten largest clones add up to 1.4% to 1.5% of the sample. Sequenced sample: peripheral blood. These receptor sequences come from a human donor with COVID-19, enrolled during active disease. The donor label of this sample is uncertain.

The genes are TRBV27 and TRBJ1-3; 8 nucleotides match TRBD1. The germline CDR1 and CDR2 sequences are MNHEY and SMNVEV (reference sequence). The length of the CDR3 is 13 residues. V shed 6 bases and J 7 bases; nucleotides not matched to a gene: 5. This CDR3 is CASRGTGGNTIYF. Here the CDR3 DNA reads TGTGCCAGCAGAGGGACAGGTGGTAACACCATATATTTT.

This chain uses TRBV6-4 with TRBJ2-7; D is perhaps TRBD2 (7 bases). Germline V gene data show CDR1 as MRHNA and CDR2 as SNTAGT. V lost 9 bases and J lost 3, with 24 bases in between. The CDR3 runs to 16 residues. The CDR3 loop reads CARTRGRGEVSYEQYF. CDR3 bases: TGTGCCAGGACAAGGGGGAGGGGGGAGGTGAGCTACGAGCAGTACTTC.

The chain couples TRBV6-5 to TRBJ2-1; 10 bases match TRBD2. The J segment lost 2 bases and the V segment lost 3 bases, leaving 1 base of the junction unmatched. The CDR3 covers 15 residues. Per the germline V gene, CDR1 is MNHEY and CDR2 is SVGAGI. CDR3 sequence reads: CASSYGLAAYNEQFF. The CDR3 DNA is TGTGCCAGCAGTTATGGACTAGCGGCCTACAATGAGCAGTTCTTC.

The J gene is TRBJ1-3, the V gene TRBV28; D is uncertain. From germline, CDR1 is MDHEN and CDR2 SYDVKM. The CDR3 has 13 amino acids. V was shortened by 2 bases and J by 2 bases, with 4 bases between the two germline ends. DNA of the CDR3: TGTGCCAGCAGTTTAACAGCTGGAAACACCATATATTTT. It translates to CASSLTAGNTIYF.

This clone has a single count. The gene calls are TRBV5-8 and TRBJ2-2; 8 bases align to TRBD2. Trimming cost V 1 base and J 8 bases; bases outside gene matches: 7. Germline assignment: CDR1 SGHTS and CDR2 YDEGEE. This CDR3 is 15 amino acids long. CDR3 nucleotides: TGTGCCAGCAGCTTGAGCGGGAGTTTATCTGGGGAGCTGTTTTTT. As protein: CASSLSGSLSGELFF.

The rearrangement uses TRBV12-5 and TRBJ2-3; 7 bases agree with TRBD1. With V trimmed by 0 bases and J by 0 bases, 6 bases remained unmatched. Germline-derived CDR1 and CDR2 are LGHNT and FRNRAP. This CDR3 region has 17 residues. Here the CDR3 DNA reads TGTGCTAGTGGTTTGGTACTACAGGGGCTGAGCACAGATACGCAGTATTTT. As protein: CASGLVLQGLSTDTQYF.

The CDR3 DNA reads as TGTGCCAGCAGCCCCGGGACTAGCGGGAGCGCTAGCTCCTACGAGCAGTACTTC. Its protein is CASSPGTSGSASSYEQYF. The gene calls are TRBV9 and TRBJ2-7; 14 bases fit TRBD2. Germline V gene sequence: CDR1 SGDLS, CDR2 YYNGEE. V gave up 4 bases and J gave up 0 bases; unmatched junction bases: 9. The CDR3 extends over 18 amino acids.

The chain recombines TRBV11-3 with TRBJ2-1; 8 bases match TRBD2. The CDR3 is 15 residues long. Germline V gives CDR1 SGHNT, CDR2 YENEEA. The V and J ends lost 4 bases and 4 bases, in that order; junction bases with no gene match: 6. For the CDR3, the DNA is TGTGCCAGCAGCTCGGCACGCGGGAGGTACAATGAGCAGTTCTTC. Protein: CASSSARGRYNEQFF. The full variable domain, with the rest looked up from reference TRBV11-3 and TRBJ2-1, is EAGVVQSPRYKIIEKKQPVAFWCNPISGHNTLYWYLQNLGQGPELLIRYENEEAVDDSQLPKDRFSAERLKGVDSTLKIQPAELGDSAVYLCASSSARGRYNEQFFGPGTRLTVL.

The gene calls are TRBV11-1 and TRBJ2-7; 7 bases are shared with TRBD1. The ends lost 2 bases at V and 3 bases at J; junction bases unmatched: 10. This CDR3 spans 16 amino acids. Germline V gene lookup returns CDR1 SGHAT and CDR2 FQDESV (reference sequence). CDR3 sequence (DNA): TGTGCCAGCAGCTTACCCCCGGGACAGTTACGCTACGAGCAGTACTTC. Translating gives CASSLPPGQLRYEQYF.

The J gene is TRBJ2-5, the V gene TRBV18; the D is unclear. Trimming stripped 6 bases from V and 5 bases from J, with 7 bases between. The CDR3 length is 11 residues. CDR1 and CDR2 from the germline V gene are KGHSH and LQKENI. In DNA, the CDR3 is TGTGCCAGCTCCGCAGATGAGACCCAGTACTTC. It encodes CASSADETQYF.

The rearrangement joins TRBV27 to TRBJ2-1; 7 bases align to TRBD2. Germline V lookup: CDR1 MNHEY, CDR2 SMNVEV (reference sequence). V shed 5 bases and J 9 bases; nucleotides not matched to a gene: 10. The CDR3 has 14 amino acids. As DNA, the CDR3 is TGTGCCAGCAGTGGGGGAGCGGGACTCGGTGAGCAGTTCTTC. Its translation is CASSGGAGLGEQFF.

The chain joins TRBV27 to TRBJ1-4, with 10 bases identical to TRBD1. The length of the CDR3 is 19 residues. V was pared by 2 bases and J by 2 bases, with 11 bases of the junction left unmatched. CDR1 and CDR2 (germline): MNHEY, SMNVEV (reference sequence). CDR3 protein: CASSLRKTGGIGTNEKLFF. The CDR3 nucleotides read TGTGCCAGCAGTTTACGCAAGACAGGGGGCATAGGGACTAATGAAAAACTGTTTTTT. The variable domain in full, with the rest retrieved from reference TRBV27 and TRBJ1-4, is EAQVTQNPRYLITVTGKKLTVTCSQNMNHEYMSWYRQDPGLGLRQIYYSMNVEVTDKGDVPEGYKVSRKEKRNFPLILESPSPNQTSLYFCASSLRKTGGIGTNEKLFFGSGTQLSVL.

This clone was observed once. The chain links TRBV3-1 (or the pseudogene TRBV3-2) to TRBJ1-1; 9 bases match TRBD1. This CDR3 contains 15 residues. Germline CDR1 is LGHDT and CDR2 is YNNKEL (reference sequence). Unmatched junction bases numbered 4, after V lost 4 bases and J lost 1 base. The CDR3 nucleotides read TGTGCCAGCAGCCCTTTGGGACAGGGGAACACTGAAGCTTTCTTT. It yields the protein CASSPLGQGNTEAFF.

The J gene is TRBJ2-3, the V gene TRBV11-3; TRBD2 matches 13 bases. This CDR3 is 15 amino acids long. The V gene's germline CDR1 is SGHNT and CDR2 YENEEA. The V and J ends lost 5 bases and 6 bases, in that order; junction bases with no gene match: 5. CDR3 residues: CASSDRTSGSDTQYF. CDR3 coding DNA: TGTGCCAGCAGCGACCGGACTAGCGGGAGCGATACGCAGTATTTT.